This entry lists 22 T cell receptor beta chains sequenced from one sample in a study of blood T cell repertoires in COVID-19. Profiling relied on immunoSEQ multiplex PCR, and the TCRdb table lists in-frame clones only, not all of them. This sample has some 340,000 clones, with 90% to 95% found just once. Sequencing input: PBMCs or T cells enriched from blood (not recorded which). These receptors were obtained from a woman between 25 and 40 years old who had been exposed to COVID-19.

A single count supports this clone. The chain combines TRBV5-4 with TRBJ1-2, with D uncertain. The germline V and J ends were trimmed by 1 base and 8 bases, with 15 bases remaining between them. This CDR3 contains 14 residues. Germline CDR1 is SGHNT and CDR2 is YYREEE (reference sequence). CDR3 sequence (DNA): TGTGCCAGCAGCTTGTCTTCGGGCCTAGCGGGCTACACCTTC. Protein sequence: CASSLSSGLAGYTF.

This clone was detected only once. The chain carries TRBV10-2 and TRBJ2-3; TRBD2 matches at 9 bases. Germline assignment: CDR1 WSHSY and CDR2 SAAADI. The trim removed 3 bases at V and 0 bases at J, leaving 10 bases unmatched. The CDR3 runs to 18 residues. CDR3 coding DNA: TGCGCCAGCAGTGATCTAGCGGGGCGTAGTACTAGCACAGATACGCAGTATTTT. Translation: CASSDLAGRSTSTDTQYF.

The CDR3 DNA reads as TGCGCCAGCAGCCAAGTATCAGAGGGCAGCCCGGGGTACGAGCAGTACTTC. Translation gives CASSQVSEGSPGYEQYF. This chain joins TRBV4-3 and TRBJ2-7; D might be TRBD2 (5 bases). Trimming removed 1 base from V and 4 bases from J, with 20 bases in between. This CDR3 is built from 17 residues. In germline, CDR1 is LGHNA, CDR2 YSLEER.

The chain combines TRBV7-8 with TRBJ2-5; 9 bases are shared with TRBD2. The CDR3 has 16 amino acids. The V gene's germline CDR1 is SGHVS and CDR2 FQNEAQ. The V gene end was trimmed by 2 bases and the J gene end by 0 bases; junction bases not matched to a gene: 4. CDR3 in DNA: TGTGCCAGCAGCTTATATAGCGGGGGTCACCAAGAGACCCAGTACTTC. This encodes CASSLYSGGHQETQYF.

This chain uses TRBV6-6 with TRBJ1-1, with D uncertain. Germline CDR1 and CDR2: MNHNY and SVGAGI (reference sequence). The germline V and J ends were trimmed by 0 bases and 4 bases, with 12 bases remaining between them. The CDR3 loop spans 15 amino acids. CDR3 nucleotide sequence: TGTGCCAGCAGTTACTCACCGGGAGGTATCACTGAAGCTTTCTTT. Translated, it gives CASSYSPGGITEAFF.

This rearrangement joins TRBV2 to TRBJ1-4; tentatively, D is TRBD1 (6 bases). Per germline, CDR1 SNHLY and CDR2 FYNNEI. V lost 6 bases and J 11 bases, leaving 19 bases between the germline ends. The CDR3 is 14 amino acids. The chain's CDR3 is CASRRGQQASKLFF. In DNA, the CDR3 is TGTGCCAGCAGAAGAGGACAGCAGGCGAGTAAACTGTTTTTT.

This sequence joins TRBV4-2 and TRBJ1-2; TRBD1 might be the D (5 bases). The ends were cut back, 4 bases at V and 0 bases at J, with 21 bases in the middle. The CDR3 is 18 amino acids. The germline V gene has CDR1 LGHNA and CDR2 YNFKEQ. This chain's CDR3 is CASSPNSGRGTANYGYTF. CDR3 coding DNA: TGTGCCAGCAGCCCTAATTCCGGGAGGGGAACAGCTAACTATGGCTACACCTTC.

The CDR3 nucleotides read TGTGCCAGAGAGACACCCTTGAACACCGGGGAGCTGTTTTTT. This translates into CARETPLNTGELFF. The chain uses TRBV7-9 and TRBJ2-2; D remains ambiguous. CDR1 is SEHNR, CDR2 FQNEAQ, per germline (reference sequence). The CDR3 covers 14 residues. Trimming took 9 bases from V and 1 from J, leaving 12 bases between them.

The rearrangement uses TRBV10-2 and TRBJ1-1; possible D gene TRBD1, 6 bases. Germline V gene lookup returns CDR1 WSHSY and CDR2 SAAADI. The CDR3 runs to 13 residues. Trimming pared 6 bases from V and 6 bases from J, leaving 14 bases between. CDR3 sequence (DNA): TGCGCCAGCAGAGGCGGGGGCGCGGCTGAAGCTTTCTTT. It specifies CASRGGGAAEAFF.

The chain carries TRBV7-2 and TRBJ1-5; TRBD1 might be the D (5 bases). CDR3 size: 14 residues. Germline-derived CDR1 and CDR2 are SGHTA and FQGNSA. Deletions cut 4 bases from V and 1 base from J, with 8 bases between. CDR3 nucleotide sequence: TGTGCCAGCAGCTCACGACAGAGCAATCAGCCCCAGCATTTT. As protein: CASSSRQSNQPQHF.

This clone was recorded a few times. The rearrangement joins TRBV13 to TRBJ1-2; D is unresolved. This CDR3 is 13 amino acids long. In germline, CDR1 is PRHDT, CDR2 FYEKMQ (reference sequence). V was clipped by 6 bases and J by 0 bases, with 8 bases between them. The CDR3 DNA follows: TGTGCCAGCAGTTACGGTACTAACTATGGCTACACCTTC. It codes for CASSYGTNYGYTF.

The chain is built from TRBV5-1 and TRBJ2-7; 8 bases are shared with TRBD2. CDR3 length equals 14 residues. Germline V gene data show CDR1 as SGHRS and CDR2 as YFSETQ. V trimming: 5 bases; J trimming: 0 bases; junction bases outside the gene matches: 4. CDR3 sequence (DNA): TGCGCCAGCAGATATAGCGGGGACTCCTACGAGCAGTACTTC. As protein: CASRYSGDSYEQYF.

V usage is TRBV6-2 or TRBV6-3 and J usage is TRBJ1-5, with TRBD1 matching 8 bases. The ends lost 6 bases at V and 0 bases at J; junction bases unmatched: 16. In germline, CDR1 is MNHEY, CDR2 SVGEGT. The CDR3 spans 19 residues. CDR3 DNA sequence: TGTGCCAGCAGCCATTCCGGGACAGGAAACCTTTATAGCAATCAGCCCCAGCATTTT. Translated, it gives CASSHSGTGNLYSNQPQHF.

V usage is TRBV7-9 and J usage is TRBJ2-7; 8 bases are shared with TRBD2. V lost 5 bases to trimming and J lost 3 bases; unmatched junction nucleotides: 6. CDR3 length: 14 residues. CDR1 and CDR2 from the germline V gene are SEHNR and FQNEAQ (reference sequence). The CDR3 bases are TGTGCCAGCAGCCGCGGGGGGTCTCTCTACGAGCAGTACTTC. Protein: CASSRGGSLYEQYF.

CDR3 nucleotide sequence: TGTGCCAGCAGATCTACAGGGACCAATGAGCAGTTCTTC. This sequence encodes CASRSTGTNEQFF. The chain couples TRBV6-5 to TRBJ2-1; possible D gene TRBD1, 6 bases. Germline V CDR1 and CDR2: MNHEY, SVGAGI. CDR3 length: 13 amino acids. Trimming took off 6 bases at V and 6 bases at J, with 12 bases between the two ends.

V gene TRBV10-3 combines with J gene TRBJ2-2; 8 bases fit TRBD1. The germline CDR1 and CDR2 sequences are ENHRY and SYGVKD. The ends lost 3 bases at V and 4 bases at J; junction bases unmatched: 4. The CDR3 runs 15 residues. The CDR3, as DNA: TGTGCCATCAGTGATGTGACAGGGGCCACCGGGGAGCTGTTTTTT. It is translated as CAISDVTGATGELFF.

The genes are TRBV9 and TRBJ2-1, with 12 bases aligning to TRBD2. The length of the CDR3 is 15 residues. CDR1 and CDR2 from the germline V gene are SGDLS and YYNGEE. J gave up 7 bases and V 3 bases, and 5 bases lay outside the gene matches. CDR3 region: CASSDQTSGGNEQFF. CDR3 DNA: TGTGCCAGCAGCGACCAGACTAGCGGGGGTAATGAGCAGTTCTTC.

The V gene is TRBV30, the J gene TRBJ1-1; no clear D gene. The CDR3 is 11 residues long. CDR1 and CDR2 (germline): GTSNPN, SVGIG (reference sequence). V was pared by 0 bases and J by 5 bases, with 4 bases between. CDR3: CAWSVSTEAFF. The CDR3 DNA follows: TGTGCCTGGAGTGTTTCGACTGAAGCTTTCTTT.

Here the CDR3 DNA reads TGTGCCAGCAGCCTAATAGAGGGACAGGGGTCCTACGAGCAGTACTTC. Its translation is CASSLIEGQGSYEQYF. The J gene is TRBJ2-7, the V gene TRBV7-9; the match to TRBD1 covers 10 bases. The V gene's germline CDR1 is SEHNR and CDR2 FQNEAQ (reference sequence). There are 16 residues in the CDR3. The V and J ends lost 5 bases and 1 base, in that order; junction bases with no gene match: 8.

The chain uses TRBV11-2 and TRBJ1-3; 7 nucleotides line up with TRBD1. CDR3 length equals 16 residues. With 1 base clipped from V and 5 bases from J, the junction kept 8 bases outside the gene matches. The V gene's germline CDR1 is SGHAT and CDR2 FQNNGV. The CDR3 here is CASSLAFWTGRNTIYF. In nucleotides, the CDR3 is TGTGCCAGCAGCTTAGCGTTCTGGACAGGCAGAAACACCATATATTTT.

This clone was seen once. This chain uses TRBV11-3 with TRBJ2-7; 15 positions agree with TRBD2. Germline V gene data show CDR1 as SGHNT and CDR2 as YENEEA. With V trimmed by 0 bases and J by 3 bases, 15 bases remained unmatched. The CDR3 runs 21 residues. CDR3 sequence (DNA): TGTGCCAGCAGCTTAGACCATCACAGGCCAGGACTAGCGGGGGGGAACTACGAGCAGTACTTC. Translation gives CASSLDHHRPGLAGGNYEQYF.

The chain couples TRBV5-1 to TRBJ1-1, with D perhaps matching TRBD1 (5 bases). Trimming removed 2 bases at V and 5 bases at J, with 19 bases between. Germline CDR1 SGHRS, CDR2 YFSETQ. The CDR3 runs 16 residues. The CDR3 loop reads CASSFGPPRDSTEAFF. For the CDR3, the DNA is TGCGCCAGCAGCTTCGGCCCCCCCAGGGATTCGACTGAAGCTTTCTTT.